This is a list of T cell receptor beta chains from one sample in a study of blood T cells in healthy people across ages. From the 5' RACE reads, TCRdb called clonotypes with MiXCR, one entry per CDR3 protein. The profile covers 550,000 to 750,000 distinct CDR3 sequences, with roughly 20% appearing a single time and more than 3% taken by the ten largest. Sequencing input: blood. The receptors shown here come from a man in his 70s in good health. Each CDR3 is given with its conserved first and last residue. The D gene is left open where the match is weak. Size values are once, few and many counts, or a class for expanded clones, and some rows have none.

>TRBJ2-1|TRBV5-1|15|TRBD2|.
TGCGCCAGCAGCTTGAGGCCTAGCGGGCAGGATGAGCAGTTCTTC
CASSLRPSGQDEQFF
>TRBJ2-2|TRBV7-2|17|.|.
TGTGCCAGCAGCTTAGCTACCGGCAGTTCGAACACCGGGGAGCTGTTTTTT
CASSLATGSSNTGELFF
>TRBJ1-1|TRBV2|14|.|.
TGTGCCAGCATCAATACTGGACTTAACACTGAAGCTTTCTTT
CASINTGLNTEAFF
>TRBJ1-2|TRBV6-6|14|.|few
TGTGCCAGCAGTTACTGGGACATAGACTATGGCTACACCTTC
CASSYWDIDYGYTF
>TRBJ2-1|TRBV19|13|.|few
TGTGCCAGTAGTATCGGAGGGGTGGATGAGCAGTTCTTC
CASSIGGVDEQFF
>TRBJ2-7|TRBV4-1|15|.|few
TGCGCCAGCAGCCAAGGAGCAGGGGCGGGGTCCGAGCAGTACTTC
CASSQGAGAGSEQYF
>TRBJ2-5|TRBV6-5|15|.|.
.
CASSSSGTENYEQYF
>TRBJ2-5|TRBV7-8|13|TRBD1|.
TGTGCCAGCAGCGAGGGACAGCTAGAGACCCAGTACTTC
CASSEGQLETQYF
>TRBJ2-1|TRBV20-1|14|TRBD2|few
TGCAGTGCTAGTGGGCGGGAGAACGGAAATGAGCAGTTCTTC
CSASGRENGNEQFF
>TRBJ2-1|TRBV28|17|TRBD2|once
TGTGCCAGCAGACTACAAGAGGCGGGAGTAACCTACAATGAGCAGTTCTTC
CASRLQEAGVTYNEQFF
>TRBJ2-1|TRBV3-1|16|TRBD2|.
TGTGCCAGCAGCCAAAGGGGCGGGAGGGTGAGCAATGAGCAGTTCTTC
CASSQRGGRVSNEQFF
>TRBJ1-2|TRBV11-2|16|TRBD1|.
TGTGCCAGCAGCCAATCCGGGACAGCAGCTAACTATGGCTACACCTTC
CASSQSGTAANYGYTF
>TRBJ2-1|TRBV7-2|16|TRBD2|.
TGTGCCAGCAGCATCTTCGGACTAGCGGGGTACAATGAGCAGTTCTTC
CASSIFGLAGYNEQFF
>TRBJ2-2|TRBV29-1|15|TRBD1|few
TGCAGCGCCAAAGCCTACAATGGACAGGGCGGGGAGCTGTTTTTT
CSAKAYNGQGGELFF
>TRBJ1-3|TRBV6-6|15|.|many
TGTGCCAGCAGGCGAACAGGGAGCTCTGGAAACACCATATATTTT
CASRRTGSSGNTIYF
>TRBJ2-1|TRBV14|15|.|few
TGTGCCAGCAGCCAAGATTTCCTGTCCTACAATGAGCAGTTCTTC
CASSQDFLSYNEQFF
>TRBJ2-1|TRBV6-2/TRBV6-3|16|.|few
TGTGCCAGCCCTTCGCTCCCACGGGGAGATTACAATGAGCAGTTCTTC
CASPSLPRGDYNEQFF
>TRBJ2-1|TRBV20-1|13|.|.
TGCAGTGCTAGAGGAGCAGGGTGGAATGAGCAGTTCTTC
CSARGAGWNEQFF
>TRBJ2-5|TRBV7-9|16|TRBD1|.
TGTGCCAGCAGCCCGTGGGACAGGGGCTCCGAAAAGACCCAGTACTTC
CASSPWDRGSEKTQYF
>TRBJ1-3|TRBV29-1|13|.|.
TGCAGCGCCACGGGGGTCGGCGGAGACACCATATATTTT
CSATGVGGDTIYF
>TRBJ2-7|TRBV25-1|12|.|many
TGTGCCAGCAGTGGGGGTGGGTACGAGCAGTACTTC
CASSGGGYEQYF
>TRBJ2-3|TRBV18|15|TRBD1|.
TGTGCCAGCTCACCCCGGACAGGGACCACAGATACGCAGTATTTT
CASSPRTGTTDTQYF
>TRBJ2-5|TRBV3-1|16|TRBD1|.
TGTGCCAGCAGCCACCGGGGACAGGGACTCCCGGAGACCCAGTACTTC
CASSHRGQGLPETQYF
>TRBJ2-1|TRBV9|12|TRBD1|many
TGTATACAGGGGGCGTCCTACAATGAGCAGTTCTTC
CIQGASYNEQFF
>TRBJ1-4|TRBV9|13|.|few
TGTGCCAGCAGCGTGGCAGGGGATGAAAAACTGTTTTTT
CASSVAGDEKLFF
>TRBJ2-7|TRBV28|15|.|many
TGTGCCAGCACCCCGAGGGTAAGCTTGGCCTACGAGCAGTACTTC
CASTPRVSLAYEQYF
>TRBJ2-5|TRBV4-1|16|.|few
TGCGCCAGCAGCCAAGAAACCACGGCAGGCCAAGAGACCCAGTACTTC
CASSQETTAGQETQYF
>TRBJ2-7|TRBV7-2|15|.|.
TGTGCCAGCAGCTTAGTACAGGGTAAAGCCTACGAGCAGTACTTC
CASSLVQGKAYEQYF
>TRBJ2-5|TRBV2|15|TRBD2|.
TGTGCCAGCAGTGAGGACCGGGGGGAAACAGAGACCCAGTACTTC
CASSEDRGETETQYF
>TRBJ2-7|TRBV29-1|13|TRBD1|.
TGCAGCGTTTGGGGACAGGGTTCCCACGAGCAGTACTTC
CSVWGQGSHEQYF
>TRBJ2-4|TRBV6-2/TRBV6-3|19|TRBD2|once
TGTGCCAGCAGTTACTCTCCTAGCGGGAGGGCGGTGCCCAAAAACATTCAGTACTTC
CASSYSPSGRAVPKNIQYF
>TRBJ2-1|TRBV20-1|14|TRBD2|.
TGCAGTGCTAGTTTCACTAGCGGGGGCAATGAGCAGTTCTTC
CSASFTSGGNEQFF
>TRBJ2-5|TRBV27|13|.|few
TGTGCCAGCAGTTTGCAGGGGGGAAGAGAGCAGTACTTC
CASSLQGGREQYF
>TRBJ2-7|TRBV10-3|11|.|.
TGTGCCATCCCTAGGCGGGACGAGCAGTACTTC
CAIPRRDEQYF
>TRBJ1-3|TRBV10-3|15|.|few
TGTGCCATCAGTGAGGCCATGAGCTCTGGAAACACCATATATTTT
CAISEAMSSGNTIYF
>TRBJ2-7|TRBV28|16|TRBD1|.
TGTGCCAGCAGTTCCTGGACAGGGACTGAATCAAGGGAGCAGTACTTC
CASSSWTGTESREQYF
>TRBJ1-2|TRBV6-5|13|.|.
TGTGCCAGCACCGACCCCGGGGGCTATGGCTACACCTTC
CASTDPGGYGYTF
>TRBJ1-4|TRBV20-1|17|TRBD1|.
TGCAGTGCCACAGACAAGCGACAGGGGACCACTAATGAAAAACTGTTTTTT
CSATDKRQGTTNEKLFF
>TRBJ2-5|TRBV29-1|12|TRBD2|many
TGCAGCGGGGGGAGGGCTCAAGAGACCCAGTACTTC
CSGGRAQETQYF
>TRBJ2-1|TRBV18|17|.|.
TGTGCCAGCTCACCACCGATAGCGGAAAGCTCCTACAATGAGCAGTTCTTC
CASSPPIAESSYNEQFF
>TRBJ2-7|TRBV5-1|13|TRBD1|few
TGCGCCACCGCGTCAAGGACAGGGGGTGAGCAGTACTTC
CATASRTGGEQYF
>TRBJ2-5|TRBV20-1|16|.|.
TGCAGTGCTAACCGGCAGGGCGGTGGGTACCAAGAGACCCGGTACTTC
CSANRQGGGYQETRYF
>TRBJ2-3|TRBV7-9|17|TRBD2|.
TGTGCCAGCAGCTCCTCGGTGGCTAGCGGGAGCACAGATACGCAGTATTTT
CASSSSVASGSTDTQYF
>TRBJ2-1|TRBV5-6|13|TRBD2|.
TGTGCCAGCAGCCCCAATCTGGCGGGAGGGGTGTTCTTC
CASSPNLAGGVFF
>TRBJ2-1|TRBV29-1|15|TRBD2|.
TGCAGCGTTGAAGGCGGGAGGACAGTAGTAGGTGAGCAGTTCTTC
CSVEGGRTVVGEQFF
>TRBJ2-7|TRBV4-3|14|.|many
TGCGCCAGCAGCCAAGAGGCGGACTCCTACGAGCAGTACTTC
CASSQEADSYEQYF
>TRBJ2-1|TRBV5-1|13|.|few
TGCGCCAGCAGTCCTGCCTGGGGGAATGAGCAGTTCTTC
CASSPAWGNEQFF
>TRBJ1-4|TRBV29-1|13|.|few
TGCAGCGTGGTCGGCGTTAATAATGAAAAACTGTTTTTT
CSVVGVNNEKLFF
>TRBJ2-1|TRBV7-2|16|TRBD2|many
TGTGCCAGCAGCTCGGGACTAGCGGGGCTTTGGGATGAGCAGTTCTTC
CASSSGLAGLWDEQFF
>TRBJ2-7|TRBV6-5|17|TRBD1|few
TGTGCCAGCAGTTTACTTTCAACCGGGACAGGGAGATACGAGCAGTACTTC
CASSLLSTGTGRYEQYF
>TRBJ1-6|TRBV5-6|14|.|.
TGTGCCAGCAGCTCGGGACGGAAAAATTCACCCCTCCACTTT
CASSSGRKNSPLHF
>TRBJ1-4|TRBV20-1|14|.|.
TGCAGTGCTGGACCGACCTCAACTAATGAAAAACTGTTTTTT
CSAGPTSTNEKLFF
>TRBJ1-1|TRBV6-5|16|TRBD1|.
TGTGCCAGCAGTTCTCCACAGGGGGGACTGAACACTGAAGCTTTCTTT
CASSSPQGGLNTEAFF
>TRBJ1-1|TRBV7-2|15|TRBD1|many
TGTGCCAGCAGCTTAGTAGGACAGGGAGGCACTGAAGCTTTCTTT
CASSLVGQGGTEAFF
>TRBJ2-1|TRBV29-1|14|TRBD2|.
TGCAGCGCCGGGACTAGCGGGAGTTATAATGAGCAGTTCTTC
CSAGTSGSYNEQFF
>TRBJ1-1|TRBV5-1|16|TRBD1|.
TGCGCCAGCAGCGCCGGGACAGGGGGCTCTGACACTGAAGCTTTCTTT
CASSAGTGGSDTEAFF
>TRBJ2-5|TRBV9|14|.|few
TGTGCCAGCAGCGCCTCTAGCGTCCAAGAGACCCAGTACTTC
CASSASSVQETQYF
>TRBJ1-1|TRBV20-1|15|TRBD1|.
TGCAGTGCCAATCCAGGACAGGGGAAGAACACTGAAGCTTTCTTT
CSANPGQGKNTEAFF
>TRBJ1-5|TRBV6-1|16|.|.
TGTGCCAGCAGTGAAGGCACAGCTCGTCGTAGTCAGCCCCAGCATTTT
CASSEGTARRSQPQHF